Presented here are 2 T cell receptor beta chains from one specimen sequenced in a study of blood T cell repertoires in COVID-19. Here immunoSEQ multiplex PCR was the method, and the copy in TCRdb shows in-frame clones only, minus some. The table shows roughly 55,000 clones, with roughly 87% occurring only once. The sequenced sample was peripheral blood. These receptors were collected from a man aged 50-59 years with active COVID-19.

This clone appeared once. The V gene is TRBV5-1, the J gene TRBJ1-6; TRBD1 matches 10 bases. In germline, CDR1 is SGHRS, CDR2 YFSETQ. The ends lost 4 bases at V and 0 bases at J; junction bases unmatched: 13. This CDR3 region has 20 residues. The CDR3 loop is CASSHAWPGQGSSYNSPLHF. The CDR3 region has the DNA TGCGCCAGCAGCCACGCCTGGCCGGGACAGGGGAGCTCCTATAATTCACCCCTCCACTTT.

This chain connects TRBV9 to TRBJ1-1; D not resolved. The CDR3 has 15 amino acids. Germline V gene sequence: CDR1 SGDLS, CDR2 YYNGEE. V was trimmed by 0 bases and J by 2 bases, leaving 11 bases between them. The CDR3 protein is CASSVAPTINTEAFF. Here the CDR3 DNA reads TGTGCCAGCAGCGTAGCCCCGACAATAAACACTGAAGCTTTCTTT.